The 11 T cell receptor beta chains below were found in one sample sequenced in a study of cytomegalovirus exposure and HLA in healthy donors. Primers included in the PCR were 60 Vbeta and 13 Jbeta primers. Profiling relied on immunoSEQ multiplex PCR, and the TCRdb table lists in-frame clones only, not all of them. This repertoire shows about 120,000 clones, 55% to 70% found once; its top ten account for 2.2%. The sample consisted of PBMCs. The receptor set was obtained from a woman younger than 45 in good health and CMV-seronegative.

This clone was seen only a few times. This sequence joins TRBV27 and TRBJ2-7, with TRBD1 matching over 8 bases. The V gene's germline CDR1 is MNHEY and CDR2 SMNVEV (reference sequence). Trimming cost V 7 bases and J 0 bases; bases outside gene matches: 8. The CDR3 is 15 residues long. The CDR3 DNA follows: TGTGCCAGCATAGGGATTGGGACAGGCTCCTACGAGCAGTACTTC. The encoded protein is CASIGIGTGSYEQYF.

The chain carries TRBV7-2 and TRBJ2-3; 10 bases match TRBD2. The CDR3 covers 17 residues. From germline, CDR1 is SGHTA and CDR2 FQGNSA. Trimming at V came to 2 bases and at J to 7 bases, leaving 12 bases not matched to a gene. The CDR3 DNA reads TGTGCCAGCAGCTTACAAGGGGCTAGCGGGAGTGGCTATACGCAGTATTTT. Residues: CASSLQGASGSGYTQYF.

The genes are TRBV7-9 and TRBJ1-1; D remains unclear. The CDR3 is made up of 15 amino acids. V was clipped by 1 base and J by 1 base, with 10 bases between them. Per germline, CDR1 SEHNR and CDR2 FQNEAQ (reference sequence). This chain's CDR3 is CASSLGGLRNTEAFF. The CDR3 DNA follows: TGTGCCAGCAGCTTAGGTGGTCTAAGGAACACTGAAGCTTTCTTT.

The J gene is TRBJ2-5, the V gene TRBV30, with 7 positions matching TRBD1. The CDR3 spans 15 residues. V trimming: 2 bases; J trimming: 5 bases; junction bases outside the gene matches: 11. Germline assignment: CDR1 GTSNPN and CDR2 SVGIG (reference sequence). The CDR3, as DNA: TGTGCCTGGAGTTCCCACCGGGACAGACATGAGACCCAGTACTTC. Protein: CAWSSHRDRHETQYF.

The rearrangement joins TRBV18 to TRBJ1-1, with 10 bases lining up with TRBD1. There are 15 residues in the CDR3. The germline CDR1 and CDR2 sequences are KGHSH and LQKENI. V was pared by 5 bases and J by 7 bases, with 10 bases of the junction left unmatched. This CDR3 is CASSTTTGGQGEAFF. The CDR3 DNA sequence: TGTGCCAGCTCAACGACGACAGGGGGCCAGGGTGAAGCTTTCTTT.

The chain is built from TRBV20-1 and TRBJ2-7; D not certain. Trimming left V 5 bases short and J 2 bases short, with 7 bases between. Germline V gives CDR1 DFQATT, CDR2 SNEGSKA (reference sequence). The CDR3 spans 11 residues. CDR3 in DNA: TGCAGTGCTCCCGTAACCTACGAGCAGTACTTC. It codes for CSAPVTYEQYF.

This rearrangement joins TRBV27 to TRBJ2-7; possibly TRBD2 for D (7 bases). The CDR3 runs to 16 residues. Germline V gene sequence: CDR1 MNHEY, CDR2 SMNVEV (reference sequence). V gave up 3 bases and J gave up 4 bases, with 19 bases separating them. CDR3 loop: CASSFQVGGGPYEQYF. CDR3 DNA sequence: TGTGCCAGCAGTTTTCAAGTAGGCGGGGGCCCGTACGAGCAGTACTTC.

The V and J genes are TRBV6-6 and TRBJ1-3; D perhaps matches TRBD1 (5 bases). CDR1 is MNHNY, CDR2 SVGAGI, per germline (reference sequence). The germline V and J ends were trimmed by 3 bases and 4 bases, with 16 bases remaining between them. The CDR3 totals 16 residues. The CDR3 sequence: CASSYQGFREGNTIYF. The CDR3 bases are TGTGCCAGCAGTTATCAGGGATTTCGGGAGGGAAACACCATATATTTT.

The chain employs TRBV28 and TRBJ2-7; 7 bases line up with TRBD1. The CDR3 runs 13 residues. Germline-derived CDR1 and CDR2 are MDHEN and SYDVKM. Germline trimming cut 3 bases from V and 2 bases from J; bases unmatched to any gene: 1. CDR3 amino acids: CASSFGTAYEQYF. In DNA form, the CDR3 reads TGTGCCAGCAGTTTTGGGACAGCCTACGAGCAGTACTTC.

This clone was counted only a few times. J is TRBJ2-7 and V is TRBV15; perhaps TRBD2 as D (6 bases). The CDR3 runs to 15 residues. CDR1 and CDR2 (germline): LNHNV, YYDKDF (reference sequence). Trimming removed 5 bases from V and 0 bases from J, with 14 bases in between. The CDR3: CATSPRASDSYEQYF. The DNA for the CDR3 is TGTGCCACCAGCCCTCGAGCTAGCGACTCCTACGAGCAGTACTTC.

The chain joins TRBV5-1 to TRBJ1-2; D is possibly TRBD1 (5 bases). The germline gives CDR1 SGHRS, CDR2 YFSETQ. Trimming pared 4 bases from V and 6 bases from J, leaving 19 bases between. This CDR3 region has 15 residues. The CDR3 here is CASSMEASGRNGYTF. The CDR3 bases are TGCGCCAGCAGCATGGAAGCGTCAGGGAGGAATGGCTACACCTTC.